The 6 T cell receptor beta chains in this list originate from one sample, sequenced in a study of cytotoxic CD8 clonotypes in ibrutinib-treated CLL. The method was immunoSEQ multiplex PCR; TCRdb's version includes in-frame clones alone and lacks a portion of them. Among approximately 100,000 clones, around 80% were seen once, and the ten largest hold 32%. Material: PBMCs, obtained after 12 months of ibrutinib treatment. These receptors all come from a human donor with chronic lymphocytic leukemia.

The rearrangement joins TRBV27 to TRBJ2-4, with D perhaps TRBD2 (5 bases). Trimming removed 10 bases at V and 1 base at J, with 11 bases between. CDR3 length equals 13 residues. Germline lookup yields CDR1 MNHEY and CDR2 SMNVEV (reference sequence). The CDR3 DNA reads as TGTGCCATCTTCCGGAGGGCCAAAAACATTCAGTACTTC. Translation gives CAIFRRAKNIQYF.

The rearrangement links TRBV30 to TRBJ2-2; 14 nucleotides line up with TRBD2. V was clipped by 2 bases and J by 8 bases; unmatched bases: 7. From germline, CDR1 is GTSNPN and CDR2 SVGIG (reference sequence). The CDR3 sequence is 16 residues long. CDR3: CAWSLGLAGGNGELFF. DNA for the CDR3: TGTGCCTGGAGTCTAGGACTAGCGGGGGGTAATGGGGAGCTGTTTTTT.

V gene TRBV30 combines with J gene TRBJ2-1; 9 positions agree with TRBD2. This CDR3 has 16 amino acids. After removal of 0 bases from V and 5 bases from J, the junction contained 8 bases not matched to a gene. Looked up from germline, CDR1 is GTSNPN and CDR2 is SVGIG (reference sequence). The CDR3 reads CAWSVLAGGIDNEQFF. The DNA of the CDR3 is TGTGCCTGGAGTGTACTCGCGGGGGGGATCGACAATGAGCAGTTCTTC.

The chain is built from TRBV6-4 and TRBJ1-2, with 12 nucleotides matching TRBD1. V dropped 7 bases and J dropped 8; count of bases not matched to a gene: 17. Germline V lookup: CDR1 MRHNA, CDR2 SNTAGT. The CDR3 has 17 residues. CDR3 amino acids: CASTILRDRGRVNGYTF. CDR3 DNA: TGTGCCAGCACTATTTTACGGGACAGGGGGCGCGTTAACGGCTACACCTTC.

The J gene is TRBJ2-2, the V gene TRBV30; TRBD1 agrees at 8 bases. The CDR3 runs 15 residues. The junction had 9 bases not matched to a gene; V was cut back by 3 bases and J by 6 bases. Germline values: CDR1 GTSNPN, CDR2 SVGIG (reference sequence). The CDR3 nucleotides read TGTGCCTGGAGGGTGGACAGGGAAAACGCCGGGGAGCTGTTTTTT. Amino acid sequence: CAWRVDRENAGELFF.

There are a few counts of this clone. The rearrangement links TRBV5-1 to TRBJ1-6; the D gene is possibly TRBD1 (5 bases). Trimming removed 7 bases from V and 5 bases from J, with 10 bases in between. The CDR3 has 13 residues. The germline CDR1 and CDR2 sequences are SGHRS and YFSETQ. The CDR3 loop reads CASQDTNNSPLHF. CDR3 DNA: TGCGCCAGCCAGGACACCAATAATTCACCCCTCCACTTT.